The 8 T cell receptor beta chains presented below share a single source sample, sequenced in a study of T-cell reconstitution after alpha-beta-depleted transplantation in children. Library preparation (for TCRbeta) was performed with unique molecular identifiers. TCRdb called the PCR reads again in MiXCR, with one record for every CDR3 protein. The table records 900,000 or so distinct CDR3 sequences, around 15% of them present only once. Sample: PBMCs, mostly from graft donor cells, taken 360 days after TCRalphabeta/CD19-depleted stem cell transplant. The receptors were sampled from a male patient younger than 18 who had a stem cell transplant for acute lymphoblastic leukemia, so the T cells may come from the graft donor.

This clonotype has a handful of counts. The chain couples TRBV6-5 to TRBJ2-6; D unresolved. V lost 4 bases to trimming and J lost 0 bases, with 13 bases between them. The CDR3 runs 17 residues. Germline V gene sequence: CDR1 MNHEY, CDR2 SVGAGI. In DNA, the CDR3 is TGTGCCAGCAGTTTAGGTGGCAGCCACTCTGGGGCCAACGTCCTGACTTTC. The encoded protein is CASSLGGSHSGANVLTF.

This clonotype was seen ten or more times. The J gene is TRBJ1-4, the V gene TRBV7-6; D is possibly TRBD1 (6 bases). The V gene lost 0 bases and the J gene lost 2 bases, with 16 bases spanning the gap. This CDR3 region has 18 residues. In germline, CDR1 is SGHVS, CDR2 FNYEAQ. The CDR3 region has the DNA TGTGCCAGCAGCTTAGCAGAAAGGGGGAGTACCACTAATGAAAAACTGTTTTTT. Its protein is CASSLAERGSTTNEKLFF.

This clonotype was recorded at least ten times. This chain joins TRBV3-1 and TRBJ2-7; tentative D call: TRBD1 (6 bases). V lost 4 bases to trimming and J lost 5 bases, with 12 bases between them. CDR3 length: 13 amino acids. Germline CDR1 and CDR2: LGHDT and YNNKEL (reference sequence). The CDR3 loop reads CASSLIRGHEQYF. The CDR3 nucleotides are TGTGCCAGCAGCCTAATCAGGGGCCACGAGCAGTACTTC.

Many counts were recorded for this clonotype. The chain recombines TRBV12-3 or TRBV12-4 with TRBJ2-7; a weak D match, TRBD2 (5 bases). The CDR3 consists of 14 residues. V gave up 7 bases and J gave up 0 bases, with 13 bases separating them. The CDR3 here is CASTRGSYSYEQYF. Here the CDR3 DNA reads TGTGCCAGCACCCGAGGGTCTTACTCCTACGAGCAGTACTTC.

The V gene is TRBV29-1, the J gene TRBJ2-1; tentatively, D is TRBD2 (5 bases). The CDR3 runs to 14 residues. The germline CDR1 and CDR2 sequences are SQVTM and ANQGSEA. V was trimmed by 4 bases and J by 0 bases, leaving 10 bases between them. This CDR3 reads CSVGLSASYNEQFF. The CDR3 DNA sequence: TGCAGCGTTGGACTTAGCGCCTCCTACAATGAGCAGTTCTTC.

The V and J genes are TRBV2 and TRBJ2-1, with 12 positions matching TRBD1. V gave up 5 bases and J gave up 9 bases; unmatched junction bases: 5. This CDR3 region has 14 residues. CDR1 is SNHLY and CDR2 is FYNNEI in the germline V gene. This CDR3 is CASSSRDRGREQFF. CDR3 coding DNA: TGTGCCAGCAGTAGCCGGGACAGGGGGCGTGAGCAGTTCTTC.

The chain couples TRBV7-2 to TRBJ2-1, with 10 positions matching TRBD2. The germline V gene has CDR1 SGHTA and CDR2 FQGNSA. This CDR3 comprises 17 residues. Germline trimming cut 3 bases from V and 2 bases from J; bases unmatched to any gene: 7. In DNA form, the CDR3 reads TGTGCCAGCAGCTTGGCTAGCGGGAGAATCCCCTACAATGAGCAGTTCTTC. As protein: CASSLASGRIPYNEQFF.

The genes are TRBV19 and TRBJ2-1; the match to TRBD2 covers 13 bases. The junction had 6 bases not matched to a gene; V was cut back by 5 bases and J by 8 bases. Germline V gene data show CDR1 as LNHDA and CDR2 as SQIVND (reference sequence). The CDR3 consists of 15 residues. The CDR3 DNA reads as TGTGCCAGTAGTTCTGGACTAGCGGGAGCCTATGAGCAGTTCTTC. Amino acids: CASSSGLAGAYEQFF. Full variable domain (outside the CDR3, taken from reference TRBV19 and TRBJ2-1): DGGITQSPKYLFRKEGQNVTLSCEQNLNHDAMYWYRQDPGQGLRLIYYSQIVNDFQKGDIAEGYSVSREKKESFPLTVTSAQKNPTAFYLCASSSGLAGAYEQFFGPGTRLTVL.